Reported below is one TCR beta chain. The method was immunoSEQ multiplex PCR; TCRdb's version includes in-frame clones alone and lacks a portion of them. The sample has about 2.1 million clones, around 93% seen once. This record comes from a study of shared clonotypes between healthy human individuals. Naive CD8 populations comprised CD45RO-negative cells positively selected for CCR7, excluding terminally differentiated effector memory CD45RA+ cells. The material sequenced was naive CD8+ T cells from PBMCs. The clonotype originates from a man aged 18 to 30 in good health. Some clones in this sample may be carry-over from other donors' samples.

The CDR3 reads CASKTSGANVLTF. CDR3 sequence (DNA): TGTGCCAGCAAGACCTCTGGGGCCAACGTCCTGACTTTC. This chain connects TRBV27 to TRBJ2-6; D uncertain. CDR3 length: 13 residues. Germline CDR1 reads MNHEY; CDR2 reads SMNVEV (reference sequence). V lost 7 bases, J lost 0 bases, and 4 bases lay in between.